This T cell receptor (beta chain) was recovered during a study of post-analysis software for immune sequencing data. Study-level background: In terms of disease course, relapsing-remitting, secondary progressive and progressive-relapsing multiple sclerosis were included. General study results and limits: Those with multiple sclerosis, the patient group, showed significantly lower normalized Chao1 diversity than controls. Four or five TRBV segments were more frequent in patients than controls; TRBV5-6, TRBV5-1 and TRBV20-1 belonged to this group. Samples from one preparation batch, clustered by F measure, grouped strongly together.

This clonotype was observed a few times. No antigen is known for it. Germline V gives CDR1 SGHTA, CDR2 FQGTGA. This CDR3 region has 15 residues. Trimming cost V 6 bases and J 7 bases; bases outside gene matches: 8. Prepared libraries of TCR beta cDNA carried unique molecular identifiers. Input populations of 1 to 10 million T cells gave rise to around 480,000 cDNA molecules. MiXCR, applied by TCRdb to the PCR reads, yields one record per CDR3 protein. The sample includes 150,000 to 200,000 distinct CDR3 sequences, approximately 31% of them seen just once. V is TRBV7-3 and J is TRBJ1-6; TRBD1 agrees at 8 bases. Sequenced: blood. The TCR sequence derives from a girl aged 10 to 17 with multiple sclerosis. The CDR3 bases are TGTGCCAGCAGTTCGACAGGGGACGGGAATTCACCCCTCCACTTT. It encodes CASSSTGDGNSPLHF.